This TCR beta chain stems from a study of control samples from healthy donors and cancer patients. The length of the CDR3 is 14 residues. Germline lookup yields CDR1 SGHTA and CDR2 FQGNSA. V was pared by 7 bases and J by 0 bases, with 3 bases of the junction left unmatched. Data came from immunoSEQ multiplex PCR; TCRdb stores just in-frame clones and leaves some out. The sample has about 95,000 clones; approximately 93% are singletons. This TCR derives from a woman in her 30s in good health. The genes are TRBV7-2 and TRBJ2-1; 7 nucleotides line up with TRBD1. Sample: blood. CDR3 amino acids: CASKAGGSYNEQFF. In DNA, the CDR3 is TGTGCCAGCAAGGCAGGGGGCTCCTACAATGAGCAGTTCTTC.